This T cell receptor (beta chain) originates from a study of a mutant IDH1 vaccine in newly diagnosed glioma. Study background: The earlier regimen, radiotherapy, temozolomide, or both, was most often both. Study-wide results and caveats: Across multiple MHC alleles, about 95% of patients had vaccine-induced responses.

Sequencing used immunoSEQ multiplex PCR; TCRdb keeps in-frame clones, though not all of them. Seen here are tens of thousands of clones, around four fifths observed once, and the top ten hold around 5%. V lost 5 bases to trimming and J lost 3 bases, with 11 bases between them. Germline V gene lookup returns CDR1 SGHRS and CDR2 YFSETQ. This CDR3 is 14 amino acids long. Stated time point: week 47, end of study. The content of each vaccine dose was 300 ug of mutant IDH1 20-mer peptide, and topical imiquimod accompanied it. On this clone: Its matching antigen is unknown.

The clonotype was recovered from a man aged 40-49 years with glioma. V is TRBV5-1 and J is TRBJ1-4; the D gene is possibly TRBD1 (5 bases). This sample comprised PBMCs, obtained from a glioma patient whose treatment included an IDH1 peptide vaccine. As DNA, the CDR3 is TGCGCCAGCAGGGAGTGGGGACCTAATGAAAAACTGTTTTTT. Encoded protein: CASREWGPNEKLFF. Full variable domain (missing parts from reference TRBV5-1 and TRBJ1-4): KAGVTQTPRYLIKTRGQQVTLSCSPISGHRSVSWYQQTPGQGLQFLFEYFSETQRNKGNFPGRFSGRQFSNSRSEMNVSTLELGDSALYLCASREWGPNEKLFFGSGTQLSVL.